The 19 T cell receptor beta chains below come from one sample, sequenced in a study of blood T cell repertoires in COVID-19 (dated by TCRdb to 2020 to 2022). Libraries were constructed by the immunoSEQ multiplex PCR assay. The clones in this table, taken by TCRdb from immuneACCESS, are in-frame only. Not every clone is retained; where verified, under half of the shortfall comes from an unresolved V gene, and the cause of the rest is unknown. The table for this sample lists under 300,000 clones; around 90% of them were counted only once. The ten largest make up just under 0.95% of the sample. The sequenced sample was peripheral blood. The receptor source for this set is a woman aged 40 to 50 who had recovered from COVID-19.

This clone was detected only once. The chain links TRBV5-5 to TRBJ1-4, with D perhaps TRBD1 (5 bases). Trimming took off 0 bases at V and 8 bases at J, with 14 bases between the two ends. Looked up from germline, CDR1 is SGHKS and CDR2 is YYEKEE (reference sequence). The CDR3 covers 15 residues. Here the CDR3 DNA reads TGTGCCAGCAGCTTGGACAGGACGGTTGGGGAAAAACTGTTTTTT. Residues: CASSLDRTVGEKLFF.

As regards this clone: The sample contains more than one DNA sequence encoding this CDR3. V and J are TRBV30 and TRBJ1-5; D gene uncertain. Germline loops: CDR1 GTSNPN, CDR2 SVGIG (reference sequence). The CDR3 length is 13 residues. With 2 bases removed from V and 2 bases from J, the gap between germline ends came to 7 bases. The CDR3 sequence: CAWSPEGNQPQHF. CDR3 nucleotides: TGTGCCTGGAGTCCCGAGGGCAATCAGCCCCAGCATTTT.

The chain carries TRBV5-4 and TRBJ2-5; 9 bases match TRBD1. The CDR3 loop spans 13 amino acids. The trim removed 5 bases at V and 4 bases at J, leaving 3 bases unmatched. Germline values: CDR1 SGHNT, CDR2 YYREEE (reference sequence). The CDR3 bases are TGTGCCAGCAGTTGGGGACAGGGAGAGACCCAGTACTTC. It codes for CASSWGQGETQYF.

The gene calls are TRBV29-1 and TRBJ2-7; 11 bases are a match to TRBD1. The J segment lost 3 bases and the V segment lost 3 bases, leaving 1 base of the junction unmatched. Germline assignment: CDR1 SQVTM and CDR2 ANQGSEA. This CDR3 spans 13 amino acids. CDR3 protein: CSVEGTGGYEQYF. CDR3 nucleotide sequence: TGCAGCGTTGAGGGGACAGGGGGCTACGAGCAGTACTTC.

This clone was recorded once. V usage is TRBV5-5 and J usage is TRBJ2-3; TRBD1 might be the D (6 bases). V was pared by 0 bases and J by 2 bases, with 10 bases between. Per germline, CDR1 SGHKS and CDR2 YYEKEE (reference sequence). The CDR3 runs to 15 residues. DNA of the CDR3: TGTGCCAGCAGCTTGGCAGGGGTGCCCACAGATACGCAGTATTTT. Residues: CASSLAGVPTDTQYF.

V and J are TRBV18 and TRBJ2-5; TRBD2 is a possible D gene (6 bases). Germline CDR1 and CDR2: KGHSH and LQKENI. The ends were cut back, 2 bases at V and 5 bases at J, with 9 bases in the middle. The CDR3 spans 13 residues. The DNA for the CDR3 is TGTGCCAGCTCACCAGGGGGGACTGAGACCCAGTACTTC. It translates to CASSPGGTETQYF. Drawing the rest from reference TRBV18 and TRBJ2-5, the complete variable domain is NAGVMQNPRHLVRRRGQEARLRCSPMKGHSHVYWYRQLPEEGLKFMVYLQKENIIDESGMPKERFSAEFPKEGPSILRIQQVVRGDSAAYFCASSPGGTETQYFGPGTRLLVL.

V gene TRBV5-1 combines with J gene TRBJ1-4; possible D gene TRBD1, 6 bases. The germline V gene has CDR1 SGHRS and CDR2 YFSETQ. The CDR3 contains 14 residues. The V gene lost 1 base and the J gene lost 8 bases, with 12 bases spanning the gap. For the CDR3, the DNA is TGCGCCAGCAGCTTGTCAGGGGTGGAGGAAAAACTGTTTTTT. Protein: CASSLSGVEEKLFF.

This chain uses TRBV7-2 with TRBJ2-4; TRBD1 might be the D (5 bases). The CDR3 length is 15 residues. CDR1 is SGHTA and CDR2 is FQGNSA in the germline V gene. Trimming removed 1 base at V and 4 bases at J, with 11 bases between. In DNA, the CDR3 is TGTGCCAGCAGCTTAGAGTGGTCAGGGAAAAACATTCAGTACTTC. It encodes CASSLEWSGKNIQYF.

The V call is TRBV30, the J call TRBJ2-2; the D is unclear. V was pared by 3 bases and J by 5 bases, with 10 bases between. CDR1 and CDR2 from the germline V gene are GTSNPN and SVGIG (reference sequence). This CDR3 is built from 13 residues. The CDR3 bases are TGTGCCTGGAGCGCAGACTGGACCGGGGAGCTGTTTTTT. Translating gives CAWSADWTGELFF.

This clone was counted a few times. This chain joins TRBV4-2 and TRBJ2-1, with D perhaps matching TRBD2 (5 bases). The CDR3 covers 17 residues. Germline V gene sequence: CDR1 LGHNA, CDR2 YNFKEQ. The V and J ends lost 0 bases and 4 bases respectively, with 16 bases between them. The CDR3 spells CASSQDLMSGPYNEQFF. Written as DNA, the CDR3 is TGTGCCAGCAGCCAAGATCTAATGAGCGGACCTTACAATGAGCAGTTCTTC.

The chain has TRBV12-3 or TRBV12-4 and TRBJ2-5; D remains unclear. CDR3 length: 11 residues. V lost 5 bases and J 4 bases, leaving 5 bases between the germline ends. CDR3 sequence: CASSNRETQYF. The CDR3 region has the DNA TGTGCCAGCAGTAACAGAGAGACCCAGTACTTC.

This clone was recorded once. This rearrangement joins TRBV27 to TRBJ1-2; no definite D call. The germline gives CDR1 MNHEY, CDR2 SMNVEV (reference sequence). V lost 6 bases and J 8 bases, leaving 16 bases between the germline ends. The length of the CDR3 is 13 residues. CDR3 nucleotides: TGTGCCAGCAGCCGAGACATATTTACAGGCTACACCTTC. This encodes CASSRDIFTGYTF.

This clone was picked up one time. The chain employs TRBV6-5 and TRBJ2-5; no firm D call. Between the trimmed V and J ends, which lost 3 bases and 4 bases, there was a span of 12 bases. Germline lookup yields CDR1 MNHEY and CDR2 SVGAGI. CDR3 size: 14 residues. The CDR3 region has the DNA TGTGCCAGCAGTTATAGCCAAGACGGAGAGACCCAGTACTTC. Protein: CASSYSQDGETQYF.

V usage is TRBV6-6 and J usage is TRBJ2-7; D gene ambiguous. This CDR3 has 14 amino acids. CDR1 and CDR2 (germline): MNHNY, SVGAGI (reference sequence). V was pared by 6 bases and J by 2 bases, with 14 bases between. DNA for the CDR3: TGTGCCAGCAGGCCTCAGATTGCCCCCTACGAGCAGTACTTC. It is translated as CASRPQIAPYEQYF.

The V call is TRBV5-4, the J call TRBJ1-1; 9 bases map to TRBD1. The V gene's germline CDR1 is SGHNT and CDR2 YYREEE (reference sequence). The CDR3 totals 15 residues. V was clipped by 4 bases and J by 5 bases; unmatched bases: 9. CDR3 nucleotide sequence: TGTGCCAGCAGCGATCCGACAGGGGGTCGTACTGAAGCTTTCTTT. Its protein product is CASSDPTGGRTEAFF.

V gene TRBV6-5 combines with J gene TRBJ2-1; a weak D match, TRBD2 (6 bases). Per germline, CDR1 MNHEY and CDR2 SVGAGI. The CDR3 consists of 15 residues. Trimming stripped 7 bases from V and 0 bases from J, with 13 bases between. CDR3 DNA sequence: TGTGCCAGCACCTCTAGCGCGAGCTCCTACAATGAGCAGTTCTTC. The encoded protein is CASTSSASSYNEQFF.

V usage is TRBV9 and J usage is TRBJ2-1; 9 positions agree with TRBD1. From germline, CDR1 is SGDLS and CDR2 YYNGEE. The junction had 6 bases not matched to a gene; V was cut back by 4 bases and J by 4 bases. The CDR3 spans 15 residues. The CDR3 loop is CASSPLGQGYNEQFF. In DNA form, the CDR3 reads TGTGCCAGCAGCCCCCTAGGACAGGGGTACAATGAGCAGTTCTTC.

This sequence joins TRBV3-1 (or the pseudogene TRBV3-2) and TRBJ2-3, with 7 positions matching TRBD2. The V gene's germline CDR1 is LGHDT and CDR2 YNNKEL (reference sequence). The CDR3 runs to 16 residues. J was trimmed by 4 bases and V by 5 bases; bases with no gene match: 12. The CDR3 is CASSRLVAGVADTQYF. The CDR3 nucleotides read TGTGCCAGCAGCAGACTTGTTGCGGGAGTTGCAGATACGCAGTATTTT.

This clone appeared a few times. The V gene is TRBV5-6, the J gene TRBJ2-1; 7 bases match TRBD2. The CDR3 has 17 amino acids. V gave up 4 bases and J gave up 0 bases; unmatched junction bases: 10. From germline, CDR1 is SGHDT and CDR2 YYEEEE. CDR3 coding DNA: TGTGCCAGCAGCCCCTACCGGGGACTAACCTCCTACAATGAGCAGTTCTTC. It encodes CASSPYRGLTSYNEQFF.